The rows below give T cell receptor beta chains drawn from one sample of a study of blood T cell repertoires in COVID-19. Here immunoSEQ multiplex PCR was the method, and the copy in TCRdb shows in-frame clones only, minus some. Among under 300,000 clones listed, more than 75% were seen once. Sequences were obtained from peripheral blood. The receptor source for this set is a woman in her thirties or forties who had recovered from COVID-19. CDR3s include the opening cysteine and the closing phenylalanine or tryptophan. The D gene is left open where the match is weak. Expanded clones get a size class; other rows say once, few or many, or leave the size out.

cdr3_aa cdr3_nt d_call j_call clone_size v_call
CASSQAGGGPPGSPLHF TGCGCCAGCAGCCAAGCAGGCGGGGGCCCCCCGGGGTCACCCCTCCACTTT . TRBJ1-6 . TRBV4-1
CASSQRTGGAGRAEAFF TGTGCCAGCAGCCAACGGACAGGGGGCGCGGGTAGGGCTGAAGCTTTCTTT TRBD1 TRBJ1-1 . TRBV3-1/TRBV3-2
CASSHPGQDYNSPLHF TGTGCCAGCAGCCACCCCGGACAGGACTATAATTCACCCCTCCACTTT TRBD1 TRBJ1-6 . TRBV3-1/TRBV3-2
CASSPPRGAGLAKNIQYF TGTGCCAGCAGCCCCCCCCGGGGTGCGGGACTAGCCAAAAACATTCAGTACTTC . TRBJ2-4 . TRBV3-1/TRBV3-2
CSVGQGSSYNEQFF TGCAGCGTTGGACAGGGGAGCTCCTACAATGAGCAGTTCTTC TRBD1 TRBJ2-1 . TRBV29-1
CASSVAVASGKTANTGELFF TGTGCCAGCAGCGTAGCCGTGGCTAGCGGGAAGACCGCGAACACCGGGGAGCTGTTTTTT TRBD2 TRBJ2-2 . TRBV9
CATSEPIAGGKGEQFF TGTGCCACCAGTGAGCCCATAGCGGGAGGGAAGGGTGAGCAGTTCTTC TRBD2 TRBJ2-1 once TRBV24-1
CASSIPTLDTQYF TGTGCCAGTAGTATCCCTACCCTAGATACGCAGTATTTT . TRBJ2-3 . TRBV19
CAWTPWLRNTIYF TGTGCCTGGACCCCCTGGTTGCGGAACACCATATATTTT . TRBJ1-3 once TRBV30
CASSEGRAYNSPLHF TGTGCCAGCAGTGAGGGCAGGGCGTATAATTCACCCCTCCACTTT . TRBJ1-6 . TRBV2
CASSPGLAGYEQYF TGTGCCAGCAGCCCGGGACTAGCGGGGTACGAGCAGTACTTC TRBD2 TRBJ2-7 . TRBV3-1/TRBV3-2
CASSYFGTDKGNTIYF TGTGCCAGCAGTTACTTCGGGACAGACAAGGGAAACACCATATATTTT TRBD1 TRBJ1-3 . TRBV6-2/TRBV6-3
CASSYPPGGSYNEQFF TGTGCCAGCAGTTACCCCCCGGGGGGCTCGTACAATGAGCAGTTCTTC . TRBJ2-1 . TRBV6-2/TRBV6-3